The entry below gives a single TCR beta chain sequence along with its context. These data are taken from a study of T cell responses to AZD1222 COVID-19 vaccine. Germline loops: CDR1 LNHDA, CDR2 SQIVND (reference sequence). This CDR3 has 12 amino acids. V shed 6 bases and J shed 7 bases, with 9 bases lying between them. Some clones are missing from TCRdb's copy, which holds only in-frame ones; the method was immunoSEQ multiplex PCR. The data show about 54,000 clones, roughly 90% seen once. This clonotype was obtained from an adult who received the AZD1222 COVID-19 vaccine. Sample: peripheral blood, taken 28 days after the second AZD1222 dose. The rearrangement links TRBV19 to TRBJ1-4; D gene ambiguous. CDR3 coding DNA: TGTGCCAGTAGCAATCTGGCTGAAAAACTGTTTTTT. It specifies CASSNLAEKLFF.